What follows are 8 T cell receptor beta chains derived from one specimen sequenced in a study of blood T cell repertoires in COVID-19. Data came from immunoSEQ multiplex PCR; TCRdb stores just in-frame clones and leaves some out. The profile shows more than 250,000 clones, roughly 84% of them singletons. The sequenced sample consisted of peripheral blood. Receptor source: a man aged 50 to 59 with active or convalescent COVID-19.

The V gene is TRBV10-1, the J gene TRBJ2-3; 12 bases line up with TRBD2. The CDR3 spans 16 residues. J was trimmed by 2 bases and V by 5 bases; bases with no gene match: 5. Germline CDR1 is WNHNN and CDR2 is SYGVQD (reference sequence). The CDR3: CASSQGLAGHTDTQYF. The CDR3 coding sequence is TGCGCCAGCAGTCAAGGACTAGCGGGGCACACAGATACGCAGTATTTT.

CDR3 region: CASSLPRTSGTTYNEQFF. In nucleotides, the CDR3 is TGCGCCAGCAGCCTTCCACGAACTAGCGGGACAACCTACAATGAGCAGTTCTTC. The V call is TRBV4-1, the J call TRBJ2-1; 10 bases fit TRBD2. There are 18 residues in the CDR3. Trimming at V came to 4 bases and at J to 2 bases, leaving 11 bases not matched to a gene. Germline V gives CDR1 MGHRA, CDR2 YSYEKL.

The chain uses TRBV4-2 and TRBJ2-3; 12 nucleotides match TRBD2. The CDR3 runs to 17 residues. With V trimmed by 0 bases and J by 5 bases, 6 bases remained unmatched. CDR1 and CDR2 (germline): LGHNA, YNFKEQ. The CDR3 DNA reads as TGTGCCAGCAGCCAAGACCCTAGCGGGGGGGCGGGAGATACGCAGTATTTT. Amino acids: CASSQDPSGGAGDTQYF.

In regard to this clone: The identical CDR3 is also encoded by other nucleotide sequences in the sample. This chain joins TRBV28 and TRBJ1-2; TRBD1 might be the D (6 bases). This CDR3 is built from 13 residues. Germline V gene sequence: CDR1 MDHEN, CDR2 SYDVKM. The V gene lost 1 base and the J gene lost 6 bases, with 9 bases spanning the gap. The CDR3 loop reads CASSLSTGNGYTF. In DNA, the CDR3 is TGTGCCAGCAGTTTATCAACAGGGAATGGCTACACCTTC.

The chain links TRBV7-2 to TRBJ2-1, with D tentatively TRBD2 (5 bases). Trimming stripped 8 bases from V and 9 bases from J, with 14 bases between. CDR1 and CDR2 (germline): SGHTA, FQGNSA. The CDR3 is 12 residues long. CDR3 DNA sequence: TGTGCCAGCCGGCCAGTAGGAGGTGAGCAGTTCTTC. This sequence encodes CASRPVGGEQFF.

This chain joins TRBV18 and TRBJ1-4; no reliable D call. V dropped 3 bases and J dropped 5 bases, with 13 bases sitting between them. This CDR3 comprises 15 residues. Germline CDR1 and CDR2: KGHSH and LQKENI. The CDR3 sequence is CASSPEQFPNEKLFF. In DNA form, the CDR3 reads TGTGCCAGCTCACCGGAGCAGTTCCCCAATGAAAAACTGTTTTTT.

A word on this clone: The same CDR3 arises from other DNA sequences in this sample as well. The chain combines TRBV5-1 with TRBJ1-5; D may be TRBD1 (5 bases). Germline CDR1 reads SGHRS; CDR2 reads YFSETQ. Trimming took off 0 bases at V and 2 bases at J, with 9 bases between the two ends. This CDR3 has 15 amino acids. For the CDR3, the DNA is TGCGCCAGCAGCTTGGCAGGGCGAGGCAATCAGCCCCAGCATTTT. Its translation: CASSLAGRGNQPQHF.

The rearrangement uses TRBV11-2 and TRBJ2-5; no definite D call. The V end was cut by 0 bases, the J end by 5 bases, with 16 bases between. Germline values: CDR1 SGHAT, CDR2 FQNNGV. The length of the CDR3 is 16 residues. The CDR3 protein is CASSLDLVGRWETQYF. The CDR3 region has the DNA TGTGCCAGCAGCTTAGATCTGGTGGGCAGATGGGAGACCCAGTACTTC.